The sequence of this T cell receptor beta chain was determined in a study of OX40 agonist ivuxolimab in advanced cancers. Study-level background: Dose-escalation cases comprised hepatocellular carcinoma, melanoma, renal cell or head and neck cancer. Whole-study findings and limits: Expanded peripheral T cells had an undetermined antigen specificity. Dosing at 0.1 to 3.0 mg/kg was accompanied by clonal expansion of CD4+ and CD8+ blood T cells by week 6.

Concerning this clone itself: Its antigen is not known.

The germline CDR1 and CDR2 sequences are LNHNV and YYDKDF (reference sequence). V shed 3 bases and J 4 bases; nucleotides not matched to a gene: 11. The CDR3 is made up of 17 amino acids. Profiling relied on immunoSEQ multiplex PCR, and the TCRdb table lists in-frame clones only, not all of them. Of fewer than 35,000 clones listed, roughly four fifths are singletons. Autoimmune disease history or systemic immunosuppression disqualified patients. The chain carries TRBV15 and TRBJ2-2; 7 bases align to TRBD1. This sequence originates from an adult with an advanced solid tumor such as melanoma, head and neck, liver or kidney cancer. The input for sequencing was CD4+ or CD8+ T cells sorted from blood, taken in a trial of the OX40 agonist ivuxolimab. CDR3 residues: CATSSVPGQRTTGELFF. The CDR3, as DNA: TGTGCCACCAGCAGTGTACCGGGACAGCGAACCACCGGGGAGCTGTTTTTT. Full variable domain (outside the CDR3, taken from reference TRBV15 and TRBJ2-2): DAMVIQNPRYQVTQFGKPVTLSCSQTLNHNVMYWYQQKSSQAPKLLFHYYDKDFNNEADTPDNFQSRRPNTSFCFLDIRSPGLGDTAMYLCATSSVPGQRTTGELFFGEGSRLTVL.